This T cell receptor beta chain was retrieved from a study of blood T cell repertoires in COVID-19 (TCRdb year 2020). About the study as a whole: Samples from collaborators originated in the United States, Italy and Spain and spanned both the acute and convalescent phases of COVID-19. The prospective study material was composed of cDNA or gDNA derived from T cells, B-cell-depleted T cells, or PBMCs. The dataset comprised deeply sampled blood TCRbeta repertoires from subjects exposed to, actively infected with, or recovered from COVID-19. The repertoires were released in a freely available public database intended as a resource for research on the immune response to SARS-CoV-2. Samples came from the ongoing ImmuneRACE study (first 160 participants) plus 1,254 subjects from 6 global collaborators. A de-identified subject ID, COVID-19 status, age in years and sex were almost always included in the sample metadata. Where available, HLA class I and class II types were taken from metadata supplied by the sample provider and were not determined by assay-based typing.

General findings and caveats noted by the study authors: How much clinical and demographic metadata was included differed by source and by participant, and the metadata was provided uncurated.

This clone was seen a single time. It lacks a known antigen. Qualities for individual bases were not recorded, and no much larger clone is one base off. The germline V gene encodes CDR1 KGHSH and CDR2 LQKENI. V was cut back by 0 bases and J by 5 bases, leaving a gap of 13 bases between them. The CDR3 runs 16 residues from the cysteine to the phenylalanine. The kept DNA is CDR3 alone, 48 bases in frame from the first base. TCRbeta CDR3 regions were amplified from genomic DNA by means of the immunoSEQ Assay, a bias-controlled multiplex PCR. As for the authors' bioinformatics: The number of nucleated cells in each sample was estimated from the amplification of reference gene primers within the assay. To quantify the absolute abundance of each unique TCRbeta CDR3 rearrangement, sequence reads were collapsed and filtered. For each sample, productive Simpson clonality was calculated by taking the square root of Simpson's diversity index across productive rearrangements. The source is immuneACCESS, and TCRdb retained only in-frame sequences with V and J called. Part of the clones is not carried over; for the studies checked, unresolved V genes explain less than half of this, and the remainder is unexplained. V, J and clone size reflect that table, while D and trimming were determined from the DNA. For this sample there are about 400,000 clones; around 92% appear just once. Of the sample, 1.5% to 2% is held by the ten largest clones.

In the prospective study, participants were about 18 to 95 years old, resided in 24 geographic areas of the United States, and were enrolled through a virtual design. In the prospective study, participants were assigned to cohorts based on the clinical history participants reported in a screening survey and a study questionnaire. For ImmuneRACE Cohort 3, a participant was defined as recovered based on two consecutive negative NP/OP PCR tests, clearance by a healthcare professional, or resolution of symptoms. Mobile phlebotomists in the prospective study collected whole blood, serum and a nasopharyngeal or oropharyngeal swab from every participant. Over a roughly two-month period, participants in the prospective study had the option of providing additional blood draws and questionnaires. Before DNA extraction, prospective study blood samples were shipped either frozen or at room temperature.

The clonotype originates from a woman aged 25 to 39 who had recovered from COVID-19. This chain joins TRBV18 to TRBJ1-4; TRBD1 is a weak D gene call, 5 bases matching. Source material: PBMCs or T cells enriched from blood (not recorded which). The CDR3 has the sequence CASSPPSGGENEKLFF. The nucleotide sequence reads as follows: TGTGCCAGCTCACCACCGAGCGGAGGGGAAAATGAAAAACTGTTTTTT.